The following is a T cell receptor (beta chain) sequence with its context. These data come from a study of blood T cell repertoires in COVID-19. The ends were cut back, 4 bases at V and 0 bases at J, with 8 bases in the middle. The CDR3 has 14 residues. The germline V gene encodes CDR1 SGDLS and CDR2 YYNGEE. The table came from immunoSEQ multiplex PCR; TCRdb's copy has only in-frame clones and leaves some out. This sample has 95,000 to 110,000 clones; less than 90% occur once, and the top ten carry 5% to 8%. The chain links TRBV9 to TRBJ2-1; D might be TRBD2 (6 bases). Sequenced material: peripheral blood. This clonotype originated in a human donor in a cohort sampled during active COVID-19. The CDR3 sequence: CASSTGDSYNEQFF. The CDR3 nucleotides read TGTGCCAGCAGCACGGGGGACTCCTACAATGAGCAGTTCTTC.